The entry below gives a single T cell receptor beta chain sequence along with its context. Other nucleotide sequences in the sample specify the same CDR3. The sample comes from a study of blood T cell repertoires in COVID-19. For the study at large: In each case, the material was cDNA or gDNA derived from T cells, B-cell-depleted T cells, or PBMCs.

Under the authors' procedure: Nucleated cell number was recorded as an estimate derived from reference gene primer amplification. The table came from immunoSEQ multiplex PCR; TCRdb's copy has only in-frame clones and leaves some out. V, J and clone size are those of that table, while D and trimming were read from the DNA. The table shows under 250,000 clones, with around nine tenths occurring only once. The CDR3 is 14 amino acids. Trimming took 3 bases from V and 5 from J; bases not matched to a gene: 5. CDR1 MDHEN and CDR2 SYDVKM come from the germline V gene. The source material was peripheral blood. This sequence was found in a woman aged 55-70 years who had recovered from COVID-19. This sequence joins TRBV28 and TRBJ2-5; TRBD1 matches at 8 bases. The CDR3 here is CASSLAGGWETQYF. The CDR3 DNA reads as TGTGCCAGCAGTTTGGCAGGGGGCTGGGAGACCCAGTACTTC. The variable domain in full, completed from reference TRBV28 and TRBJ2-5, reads DVKVTQSSRYLVKRTGEKVFLECVQDMDHENMFWYRQDPGLGLRLIYFSYDVKMKEKGDIPEGYSVSREKKERFSLILESASTNQTSMYLCASSLAGGWETQYFGPGTRLLVL.